This is a list of T cell receptor beta chains from one sample in a study of T-cell reconstitution after alpha-beta-depleted transplantation in children. One entry per CDR3 protein results from TCRdb running MiXCR on the PCR reads. The data show 250,000 to 400,000 distinct CDR3 sequences, with 23% seen just once and about a tenth held by the top ten. The input for sequencing was PBMCs, mostly from graft donor cells, taken 180 days after TCRalphabeta/CD19-depleted stem cell transplant. The receptors were gathered from a male patient between 5 and 17 years old who had a stem cell transplant for acute lymphoblastic leukemia, so the T cells may come from the graft donor. Each CDR3 is given with its conserved first and last residue. D genes are given only for firm matches. Some rows have no size entry. The others give once, few or many, or a class for an expanded clone.

TRBJ2-3	-	TRBV28	-	TGTGCCAGCAGTCCCTATCCTGGGGGTCGGAGGGGCACAGATACGCAGTATTTT	CASSPYPGGRRGTDTQYF
TRBJ2-1	-	TRBV7-2	-	TGTGCCAGCAGCTTAATGTCTAGAGTCCCGAATGAGCAGTTCTTC	CASSLMSRVPNEQFF
TRBJ1-2	few	TRBV20-1	TRBD1	TGCAGTGCTAGAGTTTGGACAGGCCCTCGTGGGAGAGGCTACACCTTC	CSARVWTGPRGRGYTF
TRBJ2-4	-	TRBV5-4	TRBD1	TGTGCCAGCAGCTTGAAAGGACAGGGGAACATTCAGTACTTC	CASSLKGQGNIQYF
TRBJ2-2	-	TRBV28	-	TGTGCCAGCAGTCCCCCGGTCTACAACACCGGGGAGCTGTTTTTT	CASSPPVYNTGELFF
TRBJ2-1	few	TRBV5-1	TRBD2	TGCGCCAGCAGCTTGGTTAGCGGGAGTTTGAATGAGCAGTTCTTC	CASSLVSGSLNEQFF
TRBJ2-1	once	TRBV27	TRBD1	TGTGCCAGCGCAGCTATGACAGGGGGCACTGAGCAGTTCTTC	CASAAMTGGTEQFF
TRBJ2-4	-	TRBV5-1	TRBD1	TGCGCCAGCAGCTTGACCCCGGGACAGGGGATTGAGCTAGCCAAAAACATTCAGTACTTC	CASSLTPGQGIELAKNIQYF
TRBJ2-2	-	TRBV7-7	-	TGTGCCAGCAGTCTTACGGGGGTCACCGGGGAGCTGTTTTTT	CASSLTGVTGELFF
TRBJ1-1	few	TRBV5-5	-	TGTGCCAGCAGCTTGCCGGGGATGAACACTGAAGCTTTCTTT	CASSLPGMNTEAFF
TRBJ2-2	-	TRBV7-8	-	TGTGCCAGCAGCTTAAAGGCCGGCGGGGAGCTGTTTTTT	CASSLKAGGELFF
TRBJ2-2	few	TRBV6-4	TRBD2	TGTGCCAGCAGTCTGCACAGGGCCAGTCTAGCGGGAACCTCGAACACCGGGGAGCTGTTTTTT	CASSLHRASLAGTSNTGELFF
TRBJ2-7	-	TRBV27	TRBD2	TGTGCCAGCAGTGTCCGAGCGGGGAGCTCCTACGAGCAGTACTTC	CASSVRAGSSYEQYF
TRBJ1-1	few	TRBV5-1	TRBD1	TGCGCCAGCAGCCATAGGACAGGGAACACTGAAGCTTTCTTT	CASSHRTGNTEAFF
TRBJ1-2	few	TRBV10-3	-	TGTGCCATCAGTGGACAGATTCGGGCGATTAGCTATGGCTACACCTTC	CAISGQIRAISYGYTF
TRBJ2-2	few	TRBV27	TRBD1	TGTGCCAGCAGCCCTAACAGGGGCCCCGGGGAGCTGTTTTTT	CASSPNRGPGELFF
TRBJ2-1	few	TRBV12-3/TRBV12-4	TRBD2	TGTGCCAGCAGTCCGCGGACTAGCCTGTTCTTC	CASSPRTSLFF
TRBJ1-2	-	TRBV24-1	-	TGTGCCACCAGTGATTTGATTCATGGCTACACCTTC	CATSDLIHGYTF
TRBJ2-1	few	TRBV5-1	TRBD2	TGCGCCAGCAGCTGGCCGGCGGGAGAGTACAATGAGCAGTTCTTC	CASSWPAGEYNEQFF
TRBJ2-7	many	TRBV4-1	TRBD2	TGCGCCAGCAGCCCGGGACTAGCGGGAGTCTACGAGCAGTACTTC	CASSPGLAGVYEQYF
TRBJ2-3	few	TRBV6-1	-	TGTGCCAGCAGCTGGGAGGCGGGGATGAGCACAGATACGCAGTATTTT	CASSWEAGMSTDTQYF
TRBJ2-6	once	TRBV9	-	TGTGCCAGCAGCGTAGGGGCGGGTGCCAACGTCCTGACTTTC	CASSVGAGANVLTF
TRBJ1-5	-	TRBV24-1	-	TGTGCCACCAGTGGTGCAGATAATCAGCCCCAGCATTTT	CATSGADNQPQHF
TRBJ2-2	-	TRBV7-3	-	TGTGCCAGCAGCTGGAGCGCCGGGGAGCTGTTTTTT	CASSWSAGELFF
TRBJ2-2	-	TRBV2	TRBD2	TGTGCCCAGCGGGGGGCACGACAGGTGCTAAACACCGGGGAGCTGTTTTTT	CAQRGARQVLNTGELFF
TRBJ1-5	-	TRBV20-1	-	TGCAGTGCTCCACGGGGAGGGGAGCCCCAGCATTTT	CSAPRGGEPQHF
TRBJ2-7	many	TRBV5-1	TRBD1	TGCGCCAGCAGCTTGGCGGGACAGATGGGGTCCTACGAGCAGTACTTC	CASSLAGQMGSYEQYF
TRBJ2-1	few	TRBV12-3/TRBV12-4	-	TGTGCCAGCGAAGGGTGGGGCTCCTACAATGAGCAGTTCTTC	CASEGWGSYNEQFF
TRBJ1-1	few	TRBV7-2	-	TGTGCCAGCAGCCCGACGAGCCCTGAAGCTTTCTTT	CASSPTSPEAFF
TRBJ1-1	few	TRBV5-1	TRBD1	TGCGCCAGCAGCTTGGTGACAGGGGGCCATGGCACTGAAGCTTTCTTT	CASSLVTGGHGTEAFF
TRBJ2-2	-	TRBV5-1	TRBD2	TGCGCCAGCAGCCTAGGAATAGCGGGAGGGCCGCCCGGGGAGCTGTTTTTT	CASSLGIAGGPPGELFF
TRBJ2-1	-	TRBV20-1	TRBD2	TGCAGTGCTAGTAAACGTAGCGGGAGGGATGAGCAGTTCTTC	CSASKRSGRDEQFF
TRBJ2-1	-	TRBV7-9	TRBD2	TGTGCCAGCAGCTGGACTAGCGGGAGGAAAAAGAATGAGCAGTTCTTC	CASSWTSGRKKNEQFF
TRBJ2-5	few	TRBV5-1	TRBD1	TGCGCCAGCAGCGGGACAGGGGGAGAGACCCAGTACTTC	CASSGTGGETQYF
TRBJ2-4	few	TRBV2	-	TGTGCCAGCAGTGTTACACTTAACAAAAACATTCAGTACTTC	CASSVTLNKNIQYF
TRBJ2-1	-	TRBV7-3	TRBD1	TGTGCCAGCAGCTCGCCCTCCGGGACAGGGGGAAACAATGAGCAGTTCTTC	CASSSPSGTGGNNEQFF
TRBJ2-5	few	TRBV15	-	TGTGCCACCAGCAGAGGAAAGGGAGCGGAGACCCAGTACTTC	CATSRGKGAETQYF
TRBJ1-5	few	TRBV5-6	-	TGTGCCAGCAGCATAAGACAGTTTTTCAATCAGCCCCAGCATTTT	CASSIRQFFNQPQHF
TRBJ2-1	-	TRBV7-6	-	TGTGCCAGCAGCTTAGTTTTGGAGCTACAGCAGTTCTTC	CASSLVLELQQFF
TRBJ2-1	few	TRBV7-2	-	TGTGCCAGCAGCTTACGACTAGGTGAGCAGTTCTTC	CASSLRLGEQFF
TRBJ2-3	many	TRBV29-1	-	TGCAGCATGGCAAGGGCCACAGATACGCAGTATTTT	CSMARATDTQYF
TRBJ2-1	-	TRBV4-1	TRBD2	TGCGCCAGCAGCCAAGAAGCGGGAGGTTACAATGAGCAGTTCTTC	CASSQEAGGYNEQFF